What follows describes a single T cell receptor (beta chain). Its antigen is unidentified. This sample stems from a study of radiotherapy plus CTLA-4 blockade in lung cancer. The data were produced by immunoSEQ multiplex PCR, yet TCRdb's version contains in-frame clones alone and is incomplete. The sample carries more than 35,000 clones, around 85% recorded once. Findings of the study overall: Interferon-beta and early blood T cell clone dynamics reportedly predicted response best. Subsequent to radiotherapy plus ipilimumab, tumor-derived TCR clones underwent expansion in blood.

Focal radiation was given together with CTLA-4 blockade (ipilimumab) to patients with chemo-refractory metastatic non-small-cell lung cancer. V lost 5 bases, J lost 5 bases, and 13 bases lay in between. The CDR3 totals 14 residues. Germline CDR1 is LGHNA and CDR2 is YSLEER. The sample consisted of peripheral blood, taken from a patient treated with radiotherapy plus ipilimumab. The clonotype comes from a human donor with non-small cell lung cancer who had stable disease on radiotherapy plus ipilimumab. The rearrangement links TRBV4-3 to TRBJ2-1; weak D call: TRBD2 (6 bases). CDR3 sequence reads: CASSFGAGNNEQFF. The DNA for the CDR3 is TGCGCCAGCAGCTTCGGTGCGGGGAACAATGAGCAGTTCTTC.